This T cell receptor (beta chain) was sequenced in a study of cytomegalovirus exposure and HLA in healthy donors. Germline CDR1 MNHNY, CDR2 SVGAGI (reference sequence). This CDR3 region has 14 residues. Trimming pared 6 bases from V and 0 bases from J, leaving 11 bases between. 60 Vbeta and 13 Jbeta primers were used in PCR. TCRdb's table, derived via immunoSEQ multiplex PCR, lists solely in-frame clones and lacks some. The sample shows 200,000 to 250,000 clones, 82% of them seen only once. The receptor was isolated from a woman aged 40 to 50 in good health and CMV-seropositive. Sequencing input: PBMCs. V usage is TRBV6-6 and J usage is TRBJ1-2; maybe TRBD1 (5 bases). In nucleotides, the CDR3 is TGTGCCAGCAGGCCCTCGGGGGCTAACTATGGCTACACCTTC. Amino acids: CASRPSGANYGYTF.